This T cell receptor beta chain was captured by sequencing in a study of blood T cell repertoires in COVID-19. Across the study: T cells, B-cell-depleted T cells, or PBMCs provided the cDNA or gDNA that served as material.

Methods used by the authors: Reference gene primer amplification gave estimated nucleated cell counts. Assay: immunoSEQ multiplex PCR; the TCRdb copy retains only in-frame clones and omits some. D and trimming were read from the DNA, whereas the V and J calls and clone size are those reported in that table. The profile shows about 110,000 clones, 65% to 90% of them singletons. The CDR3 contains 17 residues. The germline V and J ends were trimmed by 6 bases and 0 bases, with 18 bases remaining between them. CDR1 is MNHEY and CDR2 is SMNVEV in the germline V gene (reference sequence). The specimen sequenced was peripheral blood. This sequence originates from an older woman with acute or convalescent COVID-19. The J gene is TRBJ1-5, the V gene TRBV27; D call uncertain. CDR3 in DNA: TGTGCCAGCAGCTCACCGGCCGGGTTAAATAGCAATCAGCCCCAGCATTTT. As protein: CASSSPAGLNSNQPQHF.